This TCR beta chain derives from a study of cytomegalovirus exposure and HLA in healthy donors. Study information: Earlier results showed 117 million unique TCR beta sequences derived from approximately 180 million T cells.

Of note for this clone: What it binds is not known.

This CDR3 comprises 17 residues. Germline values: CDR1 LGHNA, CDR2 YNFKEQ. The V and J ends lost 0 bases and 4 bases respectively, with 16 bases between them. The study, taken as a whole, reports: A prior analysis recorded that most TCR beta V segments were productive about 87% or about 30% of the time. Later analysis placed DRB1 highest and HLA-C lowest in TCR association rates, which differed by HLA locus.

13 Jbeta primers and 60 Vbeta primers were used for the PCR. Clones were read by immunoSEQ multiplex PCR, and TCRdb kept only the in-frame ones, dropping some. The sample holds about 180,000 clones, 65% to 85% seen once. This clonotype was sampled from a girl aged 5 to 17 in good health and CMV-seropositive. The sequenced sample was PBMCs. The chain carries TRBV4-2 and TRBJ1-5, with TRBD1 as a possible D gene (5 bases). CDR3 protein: CASSQDQAGSGNQPQHF. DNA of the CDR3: TGTGCCAGCAGCCAAGATCAGGCAGGGTCAGGTAATCAGCCCCAGCATTTT.